The 27 T cell receptor beta chains listed next were all sequenced from one sample in a study of control samples from healthy donors and cancer patients. Some clones are missing from TCRdb's copy, which holds only in-frame ones; the method was immunoSEQ multiplex PCR. The sample includes about 120,000 clones, 88% of them seen just once. The sample was blood. The receptors shown here come from a woman in her 70s in good health.

The chain combines TRBV25-1 with TRBJ1-1; no firm D call. CDR3 size: 13 residues. Per the germline V gene, CDR1 is MGHDK and CDR2 is SYGVNS. Trimming took off 0 bases at V and 8 bases at J, with 10 bases between the two ends. CDR3 loop: CASSEYYRAEAFF. CDR3 nucleotide sequence: TGTGCCAGCAGTGAATATTACCGAGCGGAAGCTTTCTTT.

The rearrangement links TRBV24-1 to TRBJ1-5, with D unclear. V was trimmed by 3 bases and J by 8 bases, leaving 13 bases between them. The V gene's germline CDR1 is KGHDR and CDR2 SFDVKD. The CDR3 has 14 residues. This CDR3 reads CATSDGRVQKPQHF. The CDR3 DNA reads as TGTGCCACCAGTGATGGGAGGGTACAGAAGCCCCAGCATTTT.

The gene calls are TRBV19 and TRBJ2-7, with TRBD2 identical over 7 bases. Germline CDR1 and CDR2: LNHDA and SQIVND (reference sequence). The length of the CDR3 is 14 residues. The V and J ends lost 4 bases and 3 bases, in that order; junction bases with no gene match: 6. The CDR3 nucleotides read TGTGCCAGTAGTAGGCCGGGGAGGGACTACGAGCAGTACTTC. It specifies CASSRPGRDYEQYF.

The chain joins TRBV4-3 to TRBJ1-3, with D uncertain. Germline V gene data show CDR1 as LGHNA and CDR2 as YSLEER. The germline V and J ends were trimmed by 3 bases and 4 bases, with 19 bases remaining between them. CDR3 length: 17 amino acids. CDR3 coding DNA: TGCGCCAGCAGCCAGTCCGCTCTTACGGGTATCGGAAACACCATATATTTT. Its protein product is CASSQSALTGIGNTIYF.

The chain couples TRBV4-3 to TRBJ2-1, with a possible D match to TRBD1 (6 bases). The V gene's germline CDR1 is LGHNA and CDR2 YSLEER. Trimming removed 0 bases from V and 10 bases from J, with 10 bases in between. The CDR3 runs 13 residues. The chain's CDR3 is CASSQDWGREQFF. In DNA form, the CDR3 reads TGCGCCAGCAGCCAAGATTGGGGGCGGGAGCAGTTCTTC.

This rearrangement joins TRBV5-6 to TRBJ2-1, with TRBD1 matching 7 bases. Looked up from germline, CDR1 is SGHDT and CDR2 is YYEEEE. This CDR3 region has 15 residues. V trimming: 4 bases; J trimming: 4 bases; junction bases outside the gene matches: 8. This CDR3 is CASSQPGTAYNEQFF. The CDR3 nucleotides are TGTGCCAGCAGCCAACCCGGGACAGCTTACAATGAGCAGTTCTTC.

V and J are TRBV12-3 or TRBV12-4 and TRBJ2-7; perhaps D is TRBD1 or TRBD2 (5 bases each). V was pared by 7 bases and J by 5 bases, with 15 bases between. The CDR3 is made up of 13 amino acids. In DNA form, the CDR3 reads TGTGCCAGCAAAGGACTCCGGGGCCACGAGCAGTACTTC. Its protein is CASKGLRGHEQYF.

The chain links TRBV27 to TRBJ1-5; the D is unclear. The CDR3 spans 13 residues. Germline V lookup: CDR1 MNHEY, CDR2 SMNVEV (reference sequence). V lost 5 bases to trimming and J lost 3 bases, with 8 bases between them. This CDR3 reads CASSARINQPQHF. DNA of the CDR3: TGTGCCAGCAGTGCCCGAATCAATCAGCCCCAGCATTTT.

The chain has TRBV21-1 and TRBJ2-1; TRBD2 was called by the table and not checked on the DNA. TRBV21-1 is a documented pseudogene. The CDR3 spans 18 residues. CDR3 in DNA: TGTGCCAGCAGCACGTTCACGCCACTAGCGGGGTTTTTCTATGAGCAGTTCTTC. As protein: CASSTFTPLAGFFYEQFF.

The chain has TRBV7-9 and TRBJ1-1; D gene unclear. Germline V gene data show CDR1 as SEHNR and CDR2 as FQNEAQ (reference sequence). Trimming removed 1 base from V and 1 base from J, with 7 bases in between. The CDR3 sequence is 14 residues long. CDR3 in amino acids: CASSLVAENTEAFF. The CDR3 nucleotides read TGTGCCAGCAGCTTAGTCGCCGAGAACACTGAAGCTTTCTTT.

The chain carries TRBV4-2 and TRBJ2-7; no clear D gene. The CDR3 extends over 15 amino acids. Germline V gives CDR1 LGHNA, CDR2 YNFKEQ. Trimming removed 5 bases at V and 5 bases at J, with 19 bases between. Here the CDR3 DNA reads TGTGCCAGCAGCTCATACACCGGGTCCGCCGACGAGCAGTACTTC. Amino acids: CASSSYTGSADEQYF.

This chain connects TRBV9 to TRBJ2-3; 7 bases map to TRBD2. Looked up from germline, CDR1 is SGDLS and CDR2 is YYNGEE. This CDR3 has 14 residues. The V gene end was trimmed by 2 bases and the J gene end by 4 bases; junction bases not matched to a gene: 4. The CDR3 DNA is TGTGCCAGCAGCGTCAGCGGGGTGGCAGATACGCAGTATTTT. Translated, it gives CASSVSGVADTQYF.

The chain has TRBV7-9 and TRBJ1-4, with D possibly TRBD1 on 5 matching bases. The germline gives CDR1 SEHNR, CDR2 FQNEAQ (reference sequence). Trimming shortened V by 5 bases and J by 4 bases, and 11 bases separated the two germline ends. The CDR3 sequence is 14 residues long. CDR3 sequence reads: CASSQGQGNEKLFF. The CDR3 bases are TGTGCCAGCAGCCAGGGCCAGGGTAATGAAAAACTGTTTTTT.

This clone turned up a few times. The J gene is TRBJ1-5, the V gene TRBV12-3 or TRBV12-4; perhaps TRBD1 as D (6 bases). The CDR3 is 13 amino acids. With 6 bases removed from V and 1 base from J, the gap between germline ends came to 7 bases. The CDR3 here is CASRGASNQPQHF. CDR3 DNA sequence: TGTGCCAGCAGGGGGGCAAGCAATCAGCCCCAGCATTTT.

The chain is built from TRBV5-4 and TRBJ2-1, with 7 bases that match TRBD2. Germline V gene data show CDR1 as SGHNT and CDR2 as YYREEE (reference sequence). V gave up 5 bases and J gave up 0 bases; unmatched junction bases: 5. The CDR3 has 15 residues. The CDR3 is CASRGGGDSYNEQFF. The CDR3 coding sequence is TGTGCCAGCAGGGGTGGGGGGGACTCCTACAATGAGCAGTTCTTC.

This chain links TRBV4-3 with TRBJ2-1; 9 bases line up with TRBD1. CDR1 and CDR2 from the germline V gene are LGHNA and YSLEER. The CDR3 extends over 15 amino acids. Trimming at V came to 4 bases and at J to 8 bases, leaving 9 bases not matched to a gene. The CDR3 DNA is TGCGCCAGCAGCCGGGGGGACAGGGATGTCGATGAGCAGTTCTTC. Translated, it gives CASSRGDRDVDEQFF.

About this clone itself: The junction departs from germline at one end; a sequencing error may be responsible. The rearrangement links TRBV29-1 to TRBJ1-3; 8 nucleotides match TRBD1. The length of the CDR3 is 15 residues. Per germline, CDR1 SQVTM and CDR2 ANQGSEA. CDR3 amino acids: CSVEDPGGSRNTIYF. DNA of the CDR3: TGCAGCGTTGAAGACCCAGGGGGCTCTCGAAACACCATATATTTT. Filled out from reference TRBV29-1 and TRBJ1-3, the complete variable domain reads SAVISQKPSRDICQRGTSLTIQCQVDSQVTMMFWYRQQPGQSLTLIATANQGSEATYESGFVIDKFPISRPNLTFSTLTVSNMSPEDSSIYLCSVEDPGGSRNTIYFGEGSWLTVV.

The chain carries TRBV5-1 and TRBJ1-2, with 10 nucleotides matching TRBD1. CDR1 is SGHRS and CDR2 is YFSETQ in the germline V gene. This CDR3 has 13 residues. Losses at the gene ends were 4 bases for V and 6 bases for J; bases not matched to a gene: 3. The CDR3 nucleotides are TGCGCCAGCAGCGAAGGGACAGGGGATGGCTACACCTTC. It translates to CASSEGTGDGYTF.

The chain recombines TRBV6-6 with TRBJ1-1; 7 bases agree with TRBD1. V lost 11 bases to trimming and J lost 1 base; unmatched junction nucleotides: 7. Germline V gene sequence: CDR1 MNHNY, CDR2 SVGAGI (reference sequence). CDR3 length equals 13 residues. CDR3 nucleotides: TGTGCCGGAACCGGGACAGCGAACACTGAAGCTTTCTTT. Protein product: CAGTGTANTEAFF.

The chain joins TRBV7-9 to TRBJ1-1; 8 bases map to TRBD1. From germline, CDR1 is SEHNR and CDR2 FQNEAQ (reference sequence). Germline trimming cut 11 bases from V and 2 bases from J; bases unmatched to any gene: 7. The CDR3 loop spans 13 amino acids. CDR3 sequence: CACRGTGNTEAFF. The DNA of the CDR3 is TGTGCCTGTCGGGGGACAGGTAACACTGAAGCTTTCTTT.

This sequence joins TRBV6-2 or TRBV6-3 and TRBJ2-1; a possible D gene is TRBD2 (6 bases). The V and J ends lost 2 bases and 5 bases respectively, with 13 bases between them. This CDR3 contains 15 residues. Germline V gene sequence: CDR1 MNHEY, CDR2 SVGEGT. CDR3: CASSYVLASHNEQFF. DNA of the CDR3: TGTGCCAGCAGTTACGTACTAGCTTCCCACAATGAGCAGTTCTTC.

The rearrangement uses TRBV28 and TRBJ1-1; 8 nucleotides align to TRBD1. The germline V gene has CDR1 MDHEN and CDR2 SYDVKM. This CDR3 comprises 14 residues. V lost 4 bases to trimming and J lost 5 bases; unmatched junction nucleotides: 6. In DNA form, the CDR3 reads TGTGCCAGCAGTTCGACAGGGGCGGGTACTGAAGCTTTCTTT. It is translated as CASSSTGAGTEAFF.

V gene TRBV7-8 combines with J gene TRBJ1-6; D is unclear. V was pared by 5 bases and J by 10 bases, with 12 bases between. The CDR3 extends over 13 amino acids. Germline-derived CDR1 and CDR2 are SGHVS and FQNEAQ. DNA for the CDR3: TGTGCCAGCAGCCCGAGAAGAGGGTCACCCCTCCACTTT. Translating gives CASSPRRGSPLHF.

In its sample, this clone was seen a few times. The rearrangement joins TRBV4-3 to TRBJ1-1; perhaps TRBD1 as D (5 bases). V lost 3 bases and J lost 2, with 10 bases in between. Germline V CDR1 and CDR2: LGHNA, YSLEER. The CDR3 is made up of 14 amino acids. CDR3 in DNA: TGCGCCAGCAGCCACTTTCAGGGAAACACTGAAGCTTTCTTT. It specifies CASSHFQGNTEAFF.

This chain links TRBV18 with TRBJ2-3, with 7 bases lining up with TRBD2. Germline V CDR1 and CDR2: KGHSH, LQKENI. The CDR3 covers 16 residues. Trimming removed 5 bases from V and 0 bases from J; junction bases left unmatched: 8. The CDR3 DNA sequence: TGTGCCAGCTCAACTCTTAGCGGGCGTAGCACAGATACGCAGTATTTT. It translates to CASSTLSGRSTDTQYF.

CDR3 residues: CASSQTGTGRNTIYF. The CDR3 DNA reads TGTGCCAGCAGTCAAACAGGGACTGGGAGAAACACCATATATTTT. This chain uses TRBV14 with TRBJ1-3; a weak D match, TRBD1 (6 bases). In germline, CDR1 is SGHDN, CDR2 FVKESK. V lost 6 bases, J lost 5 bases, and 17 bases lay in between. The CDR3 length is 15 residues. Full variable domain (outside the CDR3, taken from reference TRBV14 and TRBJ1-3): EAGVTQFPSHSVIEKGQTVTLRCDPISGHDNLYWYRRVMGKEIKFLLHFVKESKQDESGMPNNRFLAERTGGTYSTLKVQPAELEDSGVYFCASSQTGTGRNTIYFGEGSWLTVV.

CDR3 coding DNA: TGTGCCACCAGTGAATCTATGGAGACCCAGTACTTC. Translation gives CATSESMETQYF. The chain is built from TRBV24-1 and TRBJ2-5; the D is unclear. Trimming cost V 4 bases and J 5 bases, with 7 bases left between them. CDR1 and CDR2 from the germline V gene are KGHDR and SFDVKD. This CDR3 contains 12 residues.